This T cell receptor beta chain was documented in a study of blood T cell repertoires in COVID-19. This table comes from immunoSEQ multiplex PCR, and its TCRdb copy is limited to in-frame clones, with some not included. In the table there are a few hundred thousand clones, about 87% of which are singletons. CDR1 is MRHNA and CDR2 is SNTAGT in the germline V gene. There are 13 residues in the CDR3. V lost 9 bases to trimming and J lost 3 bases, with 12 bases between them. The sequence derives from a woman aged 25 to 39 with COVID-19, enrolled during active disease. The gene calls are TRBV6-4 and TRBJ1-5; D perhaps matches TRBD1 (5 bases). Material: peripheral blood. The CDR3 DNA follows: TGTGCCAGGGGGCCTTTCCCCAATCAGCCCCAGCATTTT. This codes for CARGPFPNQPQHF.